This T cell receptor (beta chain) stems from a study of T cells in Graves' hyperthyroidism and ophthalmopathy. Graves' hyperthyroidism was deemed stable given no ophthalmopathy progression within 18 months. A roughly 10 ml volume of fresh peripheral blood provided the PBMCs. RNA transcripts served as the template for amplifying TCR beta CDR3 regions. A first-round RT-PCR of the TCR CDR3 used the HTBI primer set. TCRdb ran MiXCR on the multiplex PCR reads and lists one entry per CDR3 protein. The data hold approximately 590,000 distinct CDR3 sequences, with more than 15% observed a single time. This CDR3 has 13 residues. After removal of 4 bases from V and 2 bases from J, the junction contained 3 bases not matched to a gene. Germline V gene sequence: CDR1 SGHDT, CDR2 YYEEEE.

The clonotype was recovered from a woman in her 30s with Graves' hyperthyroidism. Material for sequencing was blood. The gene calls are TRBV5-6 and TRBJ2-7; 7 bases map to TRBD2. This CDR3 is CASSGTSAYEQYF. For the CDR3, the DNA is TGTGCCAGCAGCGGCACTAGCGCCTACGAGCAGTACTTC.